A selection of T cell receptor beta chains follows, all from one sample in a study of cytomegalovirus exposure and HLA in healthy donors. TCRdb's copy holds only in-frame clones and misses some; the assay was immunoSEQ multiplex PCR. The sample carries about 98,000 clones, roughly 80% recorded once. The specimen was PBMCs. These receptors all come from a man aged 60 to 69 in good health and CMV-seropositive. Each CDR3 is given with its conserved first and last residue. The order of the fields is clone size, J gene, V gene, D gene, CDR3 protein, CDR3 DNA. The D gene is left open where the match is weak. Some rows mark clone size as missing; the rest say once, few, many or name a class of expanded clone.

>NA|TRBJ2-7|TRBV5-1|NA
CASSLAPVSPYEQYF
TGCGCCAGCAGCTTGGCACCAGTTAGCCCCTACGAGCAGTACTTC
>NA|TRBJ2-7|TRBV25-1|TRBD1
CASSQGQGAYEQYF
TGTGCCAGCAGTCAGGGACAGGGGGCATACGAGCAGTACTTC
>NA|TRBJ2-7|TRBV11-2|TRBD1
CASSFPGQGFFEQYF
TGTGCCAGCAGCTTCCCGGGACAGGGGTTCTTCGAGCAGTACTTC
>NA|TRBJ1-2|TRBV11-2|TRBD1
CASSLVQGANYGYTF
TGTGCCAGCAGCTTAGTCCAGGGGGCCAACTATGGCTACACCTTC
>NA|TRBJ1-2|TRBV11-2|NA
CASSRGFNYGYTF
TGTGCCAGCAGCAGGGGGTTCAACTATGGCTACACCTTC
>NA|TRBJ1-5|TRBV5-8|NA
CASSLEGRQPQHF
TGTGCCAGCAGCTTGGAGGGGCGACAGCCCCAGCATTTT
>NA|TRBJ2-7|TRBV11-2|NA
CASSLRTIGYEQYF
TGTGCCAGCAGCCTCCGGACAATTGGGTACGAGCAGTACTTC
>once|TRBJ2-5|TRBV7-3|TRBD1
CASSAAGQGFEETQYF
TGTGCCAGCAGCGCCGCGGGACAGGGGTTCGAAGAGACCCAGTACTTC
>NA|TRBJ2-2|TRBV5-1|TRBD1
CASSLGGFGELFF
TGCGCCAGCAGTCTAGGGGGCTTTGGGGAGCTGTTTTTT
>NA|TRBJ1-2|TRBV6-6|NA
CASSYDGAATYGYTF
TGTGCCAGCAGTTACGATGGGGCGGCCACATATGGCTACACCTTC
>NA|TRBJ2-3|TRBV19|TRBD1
CASQRDRVTDTQYF
TGTGCCAGCCAACGGGACAGAGTCACAGATACGCAGTATTTT
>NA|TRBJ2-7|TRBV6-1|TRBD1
CASTGTGGSYEQYF
TGTGCCAGCACTGGGACAGGGGGCTCCTACGAGCAGTACTTC
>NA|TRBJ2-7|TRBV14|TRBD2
CASSQSGGTYEQYF
TGTGCCAGCAGCCAGAGCGGGGGCACCTACGAGCAGTACTTC
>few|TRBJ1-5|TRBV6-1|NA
CASSEARELLQPQHF
TGTGCCAGCAGTGAAGCAAGAGAACTCCTTCAGCCCCAGCATTTT
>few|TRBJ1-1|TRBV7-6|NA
CASSLSQGNTEAFF
TGTGCCAGCAGCTTATCCCAGGGGAACACTGAAGCTTTCTTT
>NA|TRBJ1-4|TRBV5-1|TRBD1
CASSRTGESYEKLFF
TGCGCCAGCAGCAGGACAGGGGAGTCGTATGAAAAACTGTTTTTT
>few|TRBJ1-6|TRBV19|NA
CASTPGSYSPLHF
TGTGCCAGTACTCCCGGGTCCTATTCACCCCTCCACTTT
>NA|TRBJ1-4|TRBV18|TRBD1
CASSPRQGWEKLFF
TGTGCCAGCTCACCGCGACAGGGTTGGGAAAAACTGTTTTTT
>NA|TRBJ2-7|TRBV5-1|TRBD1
CASSLQLGTGSTYEQYF
TGCGCCAGCAGCTTGCAATTAGGGACAGGGTCCACCTACGAGCAGTACTTC